The clone carrying this TCR beta chain was counted a few times. A sample-barcoded 5' primer and a J-beta primer mix were used in a second PCR of about 6 to 11 cycles. CDR3-containing paired-end reads numbering at least 2.5 million came from each sample. A single record per CDR3 protein comes from TCRdb applying MiXCR to the 5' RACE reads. Of about 730,000 distinct CDR3 sequences in the sample, roughly 45% are singletons; the top ten hold 20% to 25%. From germline, CDR1 is SGHDN and CDR2 FVKESK. The CDR3 is made up of 15 amino acids. This entry belongs to a study of blood T cells in healthy people across ages.

Sequenced sample: blood. The J gene is TRBJ2-5, the V gene TRBV14; 10 bases are a match to TRBD2. The better agreement between TRBJ2-7 and the DNA end casts doubt on the J call. The sequence was collected from a woman aged 55-70 years in good health. This CDR3 is CASSTTSGIVYEQYF. The DNA for the CDR3 is TGTGCCAGCAGCACCACTAGCGGGATAGTCTACGAGCAGTACTTC.